The clone carrying this TCR beta chain was observed at least ten times. Its antigen is undetermined. The sample comes from a study of T-cell memory formation after mild COVID-19. Study-level results: Cross-reactive memory seemingly joined, as some responding clones were found in pre-infection memory. Among clones peaking at day 37 in the second wave, SARS-CoV-2 specificity remained unconfirmed.

Barcoded TCR alpha and TCR beta cDNA libraries with UMIs came from 5'RACE using constant-segment primers. A single record per CDR3 protein comes from TCRdb applying MiXCR to the 5' RACE reads. The sample has about 360,000 distinct CDR3 sequences, roughly 14% seen once. V lost 2 bases and J 1 base, leaving 19 bases between the germline ends. CDR1 DFQATT and CDR2 SNEGSKA come from the germline V gene (reference sequence). The CDR3 covers 17 residues. This clonotype was sampled from a man aged 18 to 29 who had mild COVID-19 (a few samples of this study predate the infection). Cell type and time point are not known. The V call is TRBV20-1, the J call TRBJ2-3, with D perhaps matching TRBD2 (5 bases). The material sequenced was PBMCs or a T cell subset sorted from them (not recorded which). The CDR3 loop reads CSARSPGFKGGTDTQYF. The CDR3 nucleotides read TGCAGTGCTAGAAGTCCAGGATTCAAGGGAGGCACAGATACGCAGTATTTT.